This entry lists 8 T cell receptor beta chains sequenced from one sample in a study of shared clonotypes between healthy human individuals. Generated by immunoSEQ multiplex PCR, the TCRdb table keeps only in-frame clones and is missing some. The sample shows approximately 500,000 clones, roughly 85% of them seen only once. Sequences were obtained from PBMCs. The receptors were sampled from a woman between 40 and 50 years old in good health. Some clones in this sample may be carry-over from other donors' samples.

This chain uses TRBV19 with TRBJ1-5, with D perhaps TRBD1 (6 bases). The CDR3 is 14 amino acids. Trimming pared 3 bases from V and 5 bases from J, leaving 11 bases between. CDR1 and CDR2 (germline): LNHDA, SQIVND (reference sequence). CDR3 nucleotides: TGTGCCAGTAGTATTTTGTCAGGGGATCAGCCCCAGCATTTT. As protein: CASSILSGDQPQHF.

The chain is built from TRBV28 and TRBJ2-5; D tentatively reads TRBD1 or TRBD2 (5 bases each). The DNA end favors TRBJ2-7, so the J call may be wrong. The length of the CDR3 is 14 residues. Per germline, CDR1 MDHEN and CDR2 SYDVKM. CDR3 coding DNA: TGTGCCAGCAGTTTTTATTGGGGGAGATACGAGCAGTACTTC. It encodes CASSFYWGRYEQYF.

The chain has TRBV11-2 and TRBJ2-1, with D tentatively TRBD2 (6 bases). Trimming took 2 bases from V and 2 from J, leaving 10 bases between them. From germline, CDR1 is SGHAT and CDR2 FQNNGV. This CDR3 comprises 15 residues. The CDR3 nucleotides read TGTGCCAGCAGCTTATCGGGAGCCCCCTACAATGAGCAGTTCTTC. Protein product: CASSLSGAPYNEQFF.

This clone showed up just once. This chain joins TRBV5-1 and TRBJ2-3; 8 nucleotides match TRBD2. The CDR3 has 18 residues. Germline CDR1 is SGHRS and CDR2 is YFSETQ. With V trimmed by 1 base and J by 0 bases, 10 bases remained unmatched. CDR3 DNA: TGCGCCAGCAGCTTGATCGGCATAGCGGGGCTTAGCACAGATACGCAGTATTTT. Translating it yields CASSLIGIAGLSTDTQYF.

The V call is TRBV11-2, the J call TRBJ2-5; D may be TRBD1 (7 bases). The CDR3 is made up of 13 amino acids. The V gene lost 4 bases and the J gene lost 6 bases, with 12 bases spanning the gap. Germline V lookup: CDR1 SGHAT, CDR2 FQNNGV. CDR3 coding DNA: TGTGCCAGCAGCTACAGGGGAGGTCAGACCCAGTACTTC. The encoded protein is CASSYRGGQTQYF.

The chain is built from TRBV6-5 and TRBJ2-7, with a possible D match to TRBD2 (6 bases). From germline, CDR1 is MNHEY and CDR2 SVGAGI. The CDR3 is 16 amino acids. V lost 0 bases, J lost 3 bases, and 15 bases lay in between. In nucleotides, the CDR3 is TGTGCCAGCAGTTACTCGGGCGGGGACCCCAGCTACGAGCAGTACTTC. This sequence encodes CASSYSGGDPSYEQYF.

In DNA form, the CDR3 reads TGCAGCCACTCCCATGACAGCGGGAGGAGGTTGGATAATGAGCAGTTCTTC. Protein product: CSHSHDSGRRLDNEQFF. This chain links TRBV29-1 with TRBJ2-1, with 9 bases identical to TRBD2. Germline V gene data show CDR1 as SQVTM and CDR2 as ANQGSEA. The CDR3 has 17 amino acids. The V segment lost 8 bases and the J segment 7 bases; nucleotides outside the gene matches: 21.

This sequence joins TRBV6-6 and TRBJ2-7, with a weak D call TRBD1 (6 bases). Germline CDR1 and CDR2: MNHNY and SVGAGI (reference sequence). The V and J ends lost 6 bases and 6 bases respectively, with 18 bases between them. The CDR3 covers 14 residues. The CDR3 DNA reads TGTGCCAGCAGCGCCGGGACAACCGGGGTCGAGCAGTACTTC. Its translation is CASSAGTTGVEQYF.